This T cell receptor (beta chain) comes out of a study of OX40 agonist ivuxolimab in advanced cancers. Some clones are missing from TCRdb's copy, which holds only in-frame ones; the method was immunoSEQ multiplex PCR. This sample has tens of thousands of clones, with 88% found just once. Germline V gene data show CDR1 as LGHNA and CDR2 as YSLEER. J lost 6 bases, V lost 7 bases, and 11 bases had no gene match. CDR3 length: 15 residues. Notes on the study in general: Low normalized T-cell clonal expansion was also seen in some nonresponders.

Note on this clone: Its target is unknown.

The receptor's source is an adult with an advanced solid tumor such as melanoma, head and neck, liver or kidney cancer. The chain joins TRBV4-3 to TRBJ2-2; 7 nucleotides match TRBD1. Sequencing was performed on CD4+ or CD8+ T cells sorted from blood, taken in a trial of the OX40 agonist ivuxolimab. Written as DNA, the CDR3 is TGCGCCAGCAAGCGACAGGGCCCTACTGCCGGGGAGCTGTTTTTT. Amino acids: CASKRQGPTAGELFF.